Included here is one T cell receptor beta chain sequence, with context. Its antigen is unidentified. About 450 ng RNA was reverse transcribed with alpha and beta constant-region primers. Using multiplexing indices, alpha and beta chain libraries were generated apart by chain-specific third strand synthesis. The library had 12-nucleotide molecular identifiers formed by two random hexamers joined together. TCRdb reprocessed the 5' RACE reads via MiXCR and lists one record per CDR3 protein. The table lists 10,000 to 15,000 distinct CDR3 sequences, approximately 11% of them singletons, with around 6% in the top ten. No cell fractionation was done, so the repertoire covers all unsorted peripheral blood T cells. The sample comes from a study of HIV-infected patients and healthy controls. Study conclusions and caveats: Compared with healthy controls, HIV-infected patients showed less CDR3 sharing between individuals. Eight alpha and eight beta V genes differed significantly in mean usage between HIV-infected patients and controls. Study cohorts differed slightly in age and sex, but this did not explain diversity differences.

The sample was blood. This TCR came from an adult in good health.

DNA for the CDR3: TGTGCCTGGAGAATAGCGGGAGGTAGAGATACGCAGTATTTT. Translation gives CAWRIAGGRDTQYF. J is TRBJ2-3 and V is TRBV30; TRBD2 matches 10 bases. Germline V lookup: CDR1 GTSNPN, CDR2 SVGIG (reference sequence). J was trimmed by 5 bases and V by 3 bases; bases with no gene match: 5. This CDR3 comprises 14 residues.